Here is one T cell receptor beta chain with its context. Its antigen is currently unknown. The data are from a study of CXCR3-negative and CXCR3-positive naive CD8 T cells. Findings and caveats of the study: Hydrophobicity of TRB CDR3s was greater in CXCR3-positive naive cells than in CXCR3-negative naive cells. Similar TRBV-TRBJ gene usage was seen in naive CXCR3-negative and CXCR3-positive cells, but not in memory cells. Memory CD8+ cells showed much lower diversity, while both naive subsets were comparably high.

The TRB cDNA libraries were prepared by 5' RACE with UMI labels. TCRdb reprocessed the 5' RACE reads and stores each CDR3 protein as one record, lacking DNA. The sample totals over 150,000 distinct CDR3 sequences. All CD8+ T cell subsets were sorted in triplicate at around 330,000 cells each. CD45RO-CCR7+CD27+CD95- marked naive CD8+ T cells. Germline CDR1 reads LGHNA; CDR2 reads YSLEER. This CDR3 contains 13 residues. This clonotype was sampled from a human donor in good health. Some clones in this sample may be carry-over from other donors' samples. Specimen: naive CXCR3+ CD8+ T cells from blood. The subset was: CD45RO-CCR7+CD27+CD95- naive CD8+ T cells expressing CXCR3 (TNR3+). The rearrangement joins TRBV4-3 to TRBJ1-1. This chain's CDR3 is CASSQRENTEAFF.